The entry that follows covers one T cell receptor (beta chain) sequence. Its specificity is unknown. These data are taken from a study of OX40 agonist ivuxolimab in advanced cancers. About the study: Patients enrolled in dose escalation were diagnosed with hepatocellular carcinoma, melanoma, renal cell or head and neck cancer. Study-level results: Some patients without response likewise showed low normalized clonal expansion. At doses 0.1 to 3.0 mg/kg, CD4+ and CD8+ clones expanded. Compared with others, partial responders at 0.1-3.0 mg/kg displayed clonal expansion among the lowest.

Measured with immunoSEQ multiplex PCR; TCRdb has only the in-frame clones, and not every one. Of 65,000 to 85,000 clones listed, roughly 89% are singletons. Germline V gives CDR1 SGHRS, CDR2 YFSETQ. The CDR3 contains 13 residues. The V end lost 3 bases, the J end lost 6 bases, and 10 bases lay between the germline ends. V is TRBV5-1 and J is TRBJ2-4, with a possible D match to TRBD1 (5 bases). The receptor comes from an adult with an advanced solid tumor such as melanoma, head and neck, liver or kidney cancer. The source material was CD4+ or CD8+ T cells sorted from blood, sampled in a trial of the OX40 agonist ivuxolimab. The CDR3 loop is CASSYGHPNIQYF. Here the CDR3 DNA reads TGCGCCAGCAGCTACGGACACCCAAACATTCAGTACTTC.